This TCR beta chain derives from a study of blood T cell repertoires in COVID-19. Germline lookup yields CDR1 DFQATT and CDR2 SNEGSKA (reference sequence). Losses at the gene ends were 3 bases for V and 2 bases for J; bases not matched to a gene: 10. This CDR3 has 17 amino acids. Libraries were prepared by immunoSEQ multiplex PCR; TCRdb keeps only in-frame clonotypes and omits some of them. The data contain 310,000 or so clones, about 87% of them singletons. Sample: PBMCs or T cells enriched from blood (not recorded which). J is TRBJ2-3 and V is TRBV20-1; TRBD1 matches 11 bases. The clonotype was recovered from a woman younger than 35 who had recovered from COVID-19. CDR3 nucleotide sequence: TGCAGTGCTAGTACGGGACAGGGGGGTGGGCACACAGATACGCAGTATTTT. Amino acids: CSASTGQGGGHTDTQYF.